These T cell receptor beta chains were read from a single sample in a study of CD8+ T cells in alopecia areata. TCRdb keeps only in-frame clones here, not all; method: immunoSEQ multiplex PCR. The sample has about 170,000 clones; about 67% are singletons. The sample was CD8+ T cells sorted from blood, taken at week 0. The receptors derive from a human donor with alopecia areata. Each CDR3 is given with its conserved first and last residue. A D gene is named only where the DNA matches it firmly. Size tells how often a clone was seen (once, few, many) or the class of an expanded clone, and some rows leave it out.

j_call	clone_size	v_call	d_call	cdr3_aa	cdr3_nt
TRBJ2-3	.	TRBV6-5	.	CASKAGSTDTQYF	TGTGCCAGCAAGGCCGGAAGCACAGATACGCAGTATTTT
TRBJ2-7	.	TRBV30	.	CAWNQNGAPYEQYF	TGTGCCTGGAATCAAAACGGGGCACCTTACGAGCAGTACTTC
TRBJ2-7	.	TRBV6-1	.	CASGERSYEQYF	TGTGCCAGTGGAGAGAGGTCCTACGAGCAGTACTTC
TRBJ2-3	.	TRBV25-1	.	CASKAVSSTDTQYF	TGTGCCAGCAAGGCTGTATCTAGCACAGATACGCAGTATTTT
TRBJ2-7	once	TRBV30	.	CTWSVGYEQYF	TGTACCTGGAGTGTCGGCTACGAGCAGTACTTC
TRBJ1-1	few	TRBV19	TRBD1	CASKQGAMNTEAFF	TGTGCCAGTAAACAGGGGGCAATGAACACTGAAGCTTTCTTT
TRBJ2-3	.	TRBV20-1	.	CSARNGDTQYF	TGCAGTGCTAGAAACGGAGATACGCAGTATTTT
TRBJ2-1	few	TRBV5-1	.	CASSLADEFF	TGCGCCAGCAGCTTGGCCGACGAGTTCTTC
TRBJ2-7	.	TRBV5-1	.	CASSLGDGGLGDEQYF	TGCGCCAGCAGCTTGGGTGACGGGGGACTGGGTGACGAGCAGTACTTC
TRBJ2-5	.	TRBV11-1	TRBD2	CASSSTPSGAETQYF	TGTGCCAGCAGCTCAACCCCCAGCGGGGCGGAGACCCAGTACTTC
TRBJ2-1	once	TRBV27	.	CASSLGSYNEQFF	TGTGCCAGCAGTTTAGGGTCCTACAATGAGCAGTTCTTC